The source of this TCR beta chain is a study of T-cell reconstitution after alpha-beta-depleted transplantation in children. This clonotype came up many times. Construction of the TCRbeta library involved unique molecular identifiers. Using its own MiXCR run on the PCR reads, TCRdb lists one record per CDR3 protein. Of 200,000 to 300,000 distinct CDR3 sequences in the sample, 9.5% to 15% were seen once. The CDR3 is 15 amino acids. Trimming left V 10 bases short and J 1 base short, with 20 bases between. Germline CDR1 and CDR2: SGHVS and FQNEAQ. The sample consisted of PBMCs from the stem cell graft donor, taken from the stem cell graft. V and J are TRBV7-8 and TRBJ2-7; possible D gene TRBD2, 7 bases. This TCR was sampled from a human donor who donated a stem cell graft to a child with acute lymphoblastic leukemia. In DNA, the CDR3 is TGTGCCACTCAAAAAGGGGGGGCGCTTTCCTACGAGCAGTACTTC. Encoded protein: CATQKGGALSYEQYF.